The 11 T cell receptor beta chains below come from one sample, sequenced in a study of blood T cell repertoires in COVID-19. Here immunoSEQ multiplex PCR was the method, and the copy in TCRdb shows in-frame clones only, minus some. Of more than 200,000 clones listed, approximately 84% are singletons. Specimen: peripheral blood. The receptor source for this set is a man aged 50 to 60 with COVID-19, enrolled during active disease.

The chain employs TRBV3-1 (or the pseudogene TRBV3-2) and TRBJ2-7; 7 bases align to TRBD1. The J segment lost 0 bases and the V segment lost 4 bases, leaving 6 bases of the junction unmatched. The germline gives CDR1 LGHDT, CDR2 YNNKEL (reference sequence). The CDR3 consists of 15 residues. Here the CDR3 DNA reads TGTGCCAGCAGCCCCGGACAGGACAGCTCCTACGAGCAGTACTTC. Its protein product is CASSPGQDSSYEQYF.

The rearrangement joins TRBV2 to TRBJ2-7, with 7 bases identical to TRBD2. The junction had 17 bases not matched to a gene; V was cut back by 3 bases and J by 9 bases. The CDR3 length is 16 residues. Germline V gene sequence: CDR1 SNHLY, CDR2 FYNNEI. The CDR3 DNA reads TGTGCCAGCAGTGAGGGGCGACACTCTGAACGCGGGGGGCAGTACTTC. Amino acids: CASSEGRHSERGGQYF. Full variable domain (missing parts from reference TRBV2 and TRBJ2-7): EPEVTQTPSHQVTQMGQEVILRCVPISNHLYFYWYRQILGQKVEFLVSFYNNEISEKSEIFDDQFSVERPDGSNFTLKIRSTKLEDSAMYFCASSEGRHSERGGQYFGPGTRLTVT.

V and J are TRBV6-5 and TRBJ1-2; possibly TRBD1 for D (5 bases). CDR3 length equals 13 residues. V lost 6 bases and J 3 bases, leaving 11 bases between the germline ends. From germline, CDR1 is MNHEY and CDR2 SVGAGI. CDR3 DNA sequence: TGTGCCAGCAGGGACATGGACGACTATGGCTACACCTTC. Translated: CASRDMDDYGYTF.

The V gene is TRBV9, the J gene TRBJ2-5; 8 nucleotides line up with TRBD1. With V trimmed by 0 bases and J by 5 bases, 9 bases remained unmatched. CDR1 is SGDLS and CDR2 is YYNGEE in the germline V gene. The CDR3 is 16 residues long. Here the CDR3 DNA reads TGTGCCAGCAGCGTAGAAACAGGGGGAAGCGGGGAGACCCAGTACTTC. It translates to CASSVETGGSGETQYF.

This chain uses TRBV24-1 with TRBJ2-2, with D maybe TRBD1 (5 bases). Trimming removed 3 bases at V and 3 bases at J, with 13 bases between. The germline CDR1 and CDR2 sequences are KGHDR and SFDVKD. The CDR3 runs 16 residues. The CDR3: CATSDLGQGDTGELFF. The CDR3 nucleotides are TGTGCCACCAGTGATCTGGGTCAGGGCGACACCGGGGAGCTGTTTTTT.

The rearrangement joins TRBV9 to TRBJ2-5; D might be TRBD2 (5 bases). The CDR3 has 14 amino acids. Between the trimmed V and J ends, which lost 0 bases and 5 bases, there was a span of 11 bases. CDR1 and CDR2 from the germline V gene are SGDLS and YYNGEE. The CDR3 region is CASSVGARGETQYF. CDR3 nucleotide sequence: TGTGCCAGCAGCGTAGGGGCCAGAGGGGAGACCCAGTACTTC. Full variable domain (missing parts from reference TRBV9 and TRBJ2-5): DSGVTQTPKHLITATGQRVTLRCSPRSGDLSVYWYQQSLDQGLQFLIQYYNGEERAKGNILERFSAQQFPDLHSELNLSSLELGDSALYFCASSVGARGETQYFGPGTRLLVL.

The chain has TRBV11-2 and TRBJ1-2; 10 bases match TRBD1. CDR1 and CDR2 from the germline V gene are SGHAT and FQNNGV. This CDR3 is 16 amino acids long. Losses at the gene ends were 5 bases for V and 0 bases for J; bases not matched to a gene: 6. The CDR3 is CASSPGGTGANYGYTF. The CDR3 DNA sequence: TGTGCCAGCAGCCCTGGTGGGACAGGGGCTAACTATGGCTACACCTTC. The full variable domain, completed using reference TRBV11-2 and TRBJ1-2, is EAGVAQSPRYKIIEKRQSVAFWCNPISGHATLYWYQQILGQGPKLLIQFQNNGVVDDSQLPKDRFSAERLKGVDSTLKIQPAKLEDSAVYLCASSPGGTGANYGYTFGSGTRLTVV.

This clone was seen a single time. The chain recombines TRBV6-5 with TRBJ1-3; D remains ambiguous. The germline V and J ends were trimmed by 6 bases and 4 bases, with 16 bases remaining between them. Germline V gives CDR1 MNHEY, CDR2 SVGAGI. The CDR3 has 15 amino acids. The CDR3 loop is CASSPTEDSGNTIYF. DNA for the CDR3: TGTGCCAGCAGCCCGACTGAAGACTCCGGAAACACCATATATTTT.

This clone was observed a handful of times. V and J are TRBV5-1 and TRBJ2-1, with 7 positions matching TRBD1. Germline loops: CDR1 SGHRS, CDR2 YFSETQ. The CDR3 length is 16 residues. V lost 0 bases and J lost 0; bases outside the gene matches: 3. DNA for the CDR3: TGCGCCAGCAGCTTGGAAGGGACAGTCTCCTACAATGAGCAGTTCTTC. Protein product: CASSLEGTVSYNEQFF.

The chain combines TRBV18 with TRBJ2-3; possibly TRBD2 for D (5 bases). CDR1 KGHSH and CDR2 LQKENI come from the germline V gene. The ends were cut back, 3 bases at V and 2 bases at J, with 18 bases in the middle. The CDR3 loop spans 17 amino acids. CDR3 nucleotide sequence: TGTGCCAGCTCACCCTACCCGGGGTGGGAATCCACAGATACGCAGTATTTT. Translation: CASSPYPGWESTDTQYF. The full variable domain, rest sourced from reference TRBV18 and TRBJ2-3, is NAGVMQNPRHLVRRRGQEARLRCSPMKGHSHVYWYRQLPEEGLKFMVYLQKENIIDESGMPKERFSAEFPKEGPSILRIQQVVRGDSAAYFCASSPYPGWESTDTQYFGPGTRLTVL.

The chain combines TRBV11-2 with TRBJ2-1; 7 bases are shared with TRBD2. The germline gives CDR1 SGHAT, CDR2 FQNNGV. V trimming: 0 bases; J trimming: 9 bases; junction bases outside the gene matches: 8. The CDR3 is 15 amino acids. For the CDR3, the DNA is TGTGCCAGCAGCTTAGAACGGGAGGTAGATTTTGAGCAGTTCTTC. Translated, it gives CASSLEREVDFEQFF.